This entry lists 5 T cell receptor beta chains sequenced from one sample in a study of cytomegalovirus exposure and HLA in healthy donors. It was with 60 Vbeta and 13 Jbeta primers that the PCR ran. Libraries were prepared by immunoSEQ multiplex PCR; TCRdb keeps only in-frame clonotypes and omits some of them. The data show approximately 250,000 clones, roughly 78% seen once. The sequencing input was PBMCs. The receptors stem from a boy younger than 18 in good health and CMV-seronegative.

The chain uses TRBV7-9 and TRBJ1-5; possible D gene TRBD1, 5 bases. V shed 3 bases and J shed 5 bases, with 8 bases lying between them. The CDR3 totals 13 residues. The germline gives CDR1 SEHNR, CDR2 FQNEAQ (reference sequence). The CDR3 loop is CASSFVGDQPQHF. CDR3 bases: TGTGCCAGCAGCTTCGTAGGGGATCAGCCCCAGCATTTT.

The chain carries TRBV6-1 and TRBJ1-2; D ambiguous. Per germline, CDR1 MNHNS and CDR2 SASEGT. The CDR3 sequence is 19 residues long. Deletions cut 4 bases from V and 1 base from J, with 25 bases between. CDR3 nucleotide sequence: TGTGCCAGCAGTGCCCAGGACGGGGAGCTCTACCGCTTTAACTATGGCTACACCTTC. Its protein product is CASSAQDGELYRFNYGYTF.

The V gene is TRBV2, the J gene TRBJ1-5; 7 bases are a match to TRBD1. V trimming: 5 bases; J trimming: 1 base; junction bases outside the gene matches: 2. Germline V gene sequence: CDR1 SNHLY, CDR2 FYNNEI. This CDR3 comprises 14 residues. The CDR3 nucleotides read TGTGCCAGCAGTACGGGACAGAGCAATCAGCCCCAGCATTTT. It is translated as CASSTGQSNQPQHF.

This clone was seen a single time. The rearrangement links TRBV9 to TRBJ2-1; D uncertain. V was pared by 4 bases and J by 5 bases, with 19 bases between. This CDR3 is 16 amino acids long. Germline loops: CDR1 SGDLS, CDR2 YYNGEE. CDR3 sequence: CASSSERSRPHNEQFF. The CDR3 nucleotides read TGTGCCAGCAGCTCAGAGAGGTCTAGACCCCACAATGAGCAGTTCTTC.

The J gene is TRBJ1-3, the V gene TRBV19; no clear D. The CDR3 is 16 residues long. The V gene's germline CDR1 is LNHDA and CDR2 SQIVND (reference sequence). V was pared by 9 bases and J by 0 bases, with 18 bases between. The CDR3 DNA sequence: TGTGCCAGCCTGGAACGGGGTTACCTCTCTGGAAACACCATATATTTT. Amino acid sequence: CASLERGYLSGNTIYF.